This T cell receptor beta chain is drawn from a study of technical replicates of blood from a handful of donors (dated 2017 in TCRdb). Library method: the immunoSEQ multiplex PCR assay. TCRdb re-hosts the immuneACCESS table, in-frame sequences only. Its copies lack some clones; in the studies checked, an unresolved V gene accounts for under half of them, and the cause for the rest is not known. The table for this sample lists tens of thousands of clones; just over 85% of them were counted only once. The ten largest clonotypes hold 5.6% of the sample. This clone was recorded only once. Its antigen is not yet known. The sample holds no much larger clone one base away, and base qualities are not on file. The CDR3 runs 16 residues from the cysteine to the phenylalanine. Only the CDR3 part of the read is kept: 48 bases, read in frame from the first base. Trimming accounts for 0 bases at V and 7 bases at J, while the number of junction bases matched to no gene is 7. The germline V gene gives CDR1 as KGHSH and CDR2 as LQKENI.

This receptor was taken from a human donor in good health. Some clones in this sample may be carry-over from other donors' samples. The V and J genes are TRBV18 and TRBJ2-1; 9 middle bases align to TRBD2. Sequencing was carried out using PBMCs. In nucleotides, the sequence is TGTGCCAGCTCACCACCGTCTAGCGGGATCGTGAATGAGCAGTTCTTC. Its protein reads: CASSPPSSGIVNEQFF.